The rows below give T cell receptor beta chains drawn from one sample of a study of T cell responses to AZD1222 COVID-19 vaccine. Method: immunoSEQ multiplex PCR; TCRdb's copy keeps in-frame clones and lacks some. Of about 140,000 clones in the sample, around 90% were seen once. The source was peripheral blood, collected 28 days after the second dose of the MenACWY control vaccine. The receptors were sampled from an adult who received the MenACWY meningococcal vaccine as a control. CDR3s include the opening cysteine and the closing phenylalanine or tryptophan. A D gene is named only where the DNA matches it firmly. Size tells how often a clone was seen (once, few, many) or the class of an expanded clone, and some rows leave it out.

v_gene: TRBV3-1/TRBV3-2
abundance: .
j_gene: TRBJ2-2
d_gene: .
CDR3aa: CASSQGTINTGELFF
CDR3nt: TGTGCCAGCAGTCAGGGGACGATTAACACCGGGGAGCTGTTTTTT

v_gene: TRBV28
abundance: .
j_gene: TRBJ2-1
d_gene: TRBD2
CDR3aa: CASSLRTSAISYNEQFF
CDR3nt: TGTGCCAGCAGTCTTCGGACTAGCGCCATCTCCTACAATGAGCAGTTCTTC

v_gene: TRBV9
abundance: .
j_gene: TRBJ1-5
d_gene: .
CDR3aa: CASSVGWGGNQPQHF
CDR3nt: TGTGCCAGCAGCGTAGGATGGGGGGGGAATCAGCCCCAGCATTTT

v_gene: TRBV24-1
abundance: .
j_gene: TRBJ1-1
d_gene: .
CDR3aa: CATSLTANTEAFF
CDR3nt: TGTGCCACCAGCCTGACTGCGAACACTGAAGCTTTCTTT

v_gene: TRBV29-1
abundance: .
j_gene: TRBJ2-2
d_gene: .
CDR3aa: CSVGEGPGTGELFF
CDR3nt: TGCAGCGTTGGAGAGGGGCCTGGCACCGGGGAGCTGTTTTTT

v_gene: TRBV6-5
abundance: .
j_gene: TRBJ1-2
d_gene: TRBD1
CDR3aa: CASSYSRGQTNYGYTF
CDR3nt: TGTGCCAGCAGTTACTCTAGGGGGCAGACTAACTATGGCTACACCTTC

v_gene: TRBV13
abundance: .
j_gene: TRBJ1-2
d_gene: .
CDR3aa: CASSLRQTPSYGYTF
CDR3nt: TGTGCCAGCAGCTTACGACAGACTCCTTCCTATGGCTACACCTTC

v_gene: TRBV19
abundance: .
j_gene: TRBJ1-2
d_gene: .
CDR3aa: CASSQRPVDYGYTF
CDR3nt: TGTGCCAGTAGCCAACGCCCGGTGGACTATGGCTACACCTTC

v_gene: TRBV3-1/TRBV3-2
abundance: .
j_gene: TRBJ2-3
d_gene: .
CDR3aa: CASSHFDRGQGDTQYF
CDR3nt: TGTGCCAGCAGCCATTTCGACCGGGGGCAGGGAGATACGCAGTATTTT

v_gene: TRBV7-9
abundance: .
j_gene: TRBJ1-1
d_gene: TRBD1
CDR3aa: CASSWDRTDTEAFF
CDR3nt: TGTGCCAGCAGTTGGGACAGGACGGACACTGAAGCTTTCTTT

v_gene: TRBV6-6
abundance: .
j_gene: TRBJ2-3
d_gene: .
CDR3aa: CASSGDRTITDTQYF
CDR3nt: TGTGCCAGCAGTGGTGACAGGACTATCACAGATACGCAGTATTTT

v_gene: TRBV5-1
abundance: .
j_gene: TRBJ2-7
d_gene: TRBD2
CDR3aa: CASSRDRTSGRAYEQYF
CDR3nt: TGCGCCAGCAGCCGGGACAGGACTAGCGGGAGGGCCTACGAGCAGTACTTC

v_gene: TRBV28
abundance: .
j_gene: TRBJ2-3
d_gene: .
CDR3aa: CASSHGGGDTQYF
CDR3nt: TGTGCCAGCAGTCACGGGGGTGGGGATACGCAGTATTTT

v_gene: TRBV3-1/TRBV3-2
abundance: .
j_gene: TRBJ1-3
d_gene: .
CDR3aa: CASIDASSGNTIYF
CDR3nt: TGTGCCAGCATTGACGCTAGCTCTGGAAACACCATATATTTT

v_gene: TRBV28
abundance: .
j_gene: TRBJ2-5
d_gene: .
CDR3aa: CASSLFQDGGYQETQYF
CDR3nt: TGTGCCAGCAGTTTATTCCAAGATGGGGGATACCAAGAGACCCAGTACTTC

v_gene: TRBV30
abundance: .
j_gene: TRBJ1-2
d_gene: .
CDR3aa: CASFKNRRAF
CDR3nt: TGTGCCTCCTTTAAAAACAGGCGAGCCTTC

v_gene: TRBV3-1/TRBV3-2
abundance: once
j_gene: TRBJ1-1
d_gene: .
CDR3aa: CASSPYGGNPEAFF
CDR3nt: TGTGCCAGCAGTCCCTATGGAGGGAATCCTGAAGCTTTCTTT